A selection of T cell receptor beta chains follows, all from one sample in a study of T cells after yellow fever vaccination. TCRdb processed the 5' RACE reads anew with MiXCR; each CDR3 protein has one entry. Among a few hundred thousand distinct CDR3 sequences listed, around 10% were seen once. The sample here was CD4+ T cells sorted from PBMCs, taken 5 days after the yellow fever booster vaccination. These receptors were obtained from a man between 18 and 35 years old who received the YFV17D yellow fever vaccine. Both conserved end residues are part of each CDR3. The D gene is left open where the match is weak. Only part of the rows carry a size: once, few, many, or a class if the clone is expanded.

D gene	V gene	clone size	J gene	CDR3 DNA	CDR3 protein
-	TRBV28	many	TRBJ2-3	TGTGCCAGCAGTTACCCTCCCCTCACAGATACGCAGTATTTT	CASSYPPLTDTQYF
-	TRBV23-1	few	TRBJ2-2	TGCGCCAGCAGCCCCTGGGGGCCCACCGGGGAGCTGTTTTTT	CASSPWGPTGELFF
TRBD2	TRBV7-2	-	TRBJ2-5	TGTGCCAGCAGCTTAGCGGGGGGGACCCAAGAGACCCAGTACTTC	CASSLAGGTQETQYF
-	TRBV7-2	-	TRBJ2-5	TGTGCCAGCAGCACAAGGGGCCGGGGGACCCAGTACTTC	CASSTRGRGTQYF
-	TRBV7-2	-	TRBJ1-2	TGTGCCAGCAGCTTCAGGGTTGGCTACACCTTC	CASSFRVGYTF
TRBD1	TRBV6-1	few	TRBJ1-5	TGTGCCAGCAGTGAAGTTACAGGGGGCTGGAATCAGCCCCAGCATTTT	CASSEVTGGWNQPQHF
-	TRBV29-1	-	TRBJ2-2	TGCAGCGCTCGGGAAGGAACCGGGGAGCTGTTTTTT	CSAREGTGELFF
-	TRBV18	-	TRBJ1-4	TGTGCCAGCTCCCCCAGAGGGATTAATGAAAAACTGTTTTTT	CASSPRGINEKLFF
-	TRBV5-4	few	TRBJ2-7	TGTGCCAGCAGCGGAGACAGAGTTTTCTCCTACGAGCAGTACTTC	CASSGDRVFSYEQYF
-	TRBV20-1	-	TRBJ2-2	TGCAGTGCTAGAGATCCGAGGGGTGGCACCGGGGAGCTGTTTTTT	CSARDPRGGTGELFF
-	TRBV20-1	-	TRBJ2-1	TGCAGTGCTAGAGATCCTCGCGGGTCCCTCTACAATGAGCAGTTCTTC	CSARDPRGSLYNEQFF
-	TRBV7-6	-	TRBJ2-1	TGTGCCAGCAGCTTAGCTGGCCGTCAGAGCTCCTACAATGAGCAGTTCTTC	CASSLAGRQSSYNEQFF
-	TRBV18	few	TRBJ2-7	TGTGCCAGCTCACCACCGTCCCCGAGCGAGCAGTACTTC	CASSPPSPSEQYF
-	TRBV7-3	-	TRBJ2-6	TGTGCCAGCAAACGGCAGGGGGGCTCTGGGGCCAACGTCCTGACTTTC	CASKRQGGSGANVLTF
-	TRBV7-2	few	TRBJ2-7	TGTGCCAGCAGCTGGTCTCCGGGCAGGGCTTACCGAGGCGAGCAGTACTTC	CASSWSPGRAYRGEQYF
-	TRBV6-1	few	TRBJ1-1	TGTGCCAGCAGTGTCTCGGACAGACCGGGAGCTTTCTTT	CASSVSDRPGAFF
-	TRBV20-1	-	TRBJ2-2	TGCAGTGCTAGAGAAAGGCTCTTAAACACCGGGGAGCTGTTTTTT	CSARERLLNTGELFF
-	TRBV12-3/TRBV12-4	many	TRBJ1-1	TGTGCCAGCAGTTTCTCCGTCCAGAACACTGAAGCTTTCTTT	CASSFSVQNTEAFF
-	TRBV5-1	many	TRBJ2-7	TGCGCCAGCAGCCCTGGGGGTACGGAATCCTACGAGCAGTACTTC	CASSPGGTESYEQYF
-	TRBV5-1	-	TRBJ2-3	TGCGCCAGCAGCTTGACCAGGAGCTCAGATACGCAGTATTTT	CASSLTRSSDTQYF
TRBD1	TRBV3-1	-	TRBJ1-6	TGTGCCAGCAGCCAACGGACAGGGCCCTCACCCCTCCACTTT	CASSQRTGPSPLHF
-	TRBV7-9	-	TRBJ2-3	TGTGCCAGCAGCTTAAGGAGCCCAAGCACAGATACGCAGTATTTT	CASSLRSPSTDTQYF
-	TRBV4-2	-	TRBJ2-7	TGTGCCAGCAGCCAAGTCCCCGGACTCTCTACCGAGCAGTACTTC	CASSQVPGLSTEQYF
-	TRBV6-2/TRBV6-3	few	TRBJ2-1	TGTGCCAGCAGTTACCTGGGGGAGCAGTTCTTC	CASSYLGEQFF
TRBD1	TRBV7-2	-	TRBJ2-2	TGTGCCAGCAGGCTGACAGGGGGCCCCGGGGAGCTGTTTTTT	CASRLTGGPGELFF
TRBD2	TRBV5-1	few	TRBJ2-2	TGCGCCAGCAGCCTTCCTAGCGGGGGCGCGAACACCGGGGAGCTGTTTTTT	CASSLPSGGANTGELFF
-	TRBV9	-	TRBJ1-4	TGTGCCAGCAGCGTCTCGTCAACTAATGAAAAACTGTTTTTT	CASSVSSTNEKLFF
-	TRBV7-2	few	TRBJ2-1	TGTGCCAGCAGCCCGCAGGAGAATGAGCAGTTCTTC	CASSPQENEQFF
TRBD1	TRBV20-1	-	TRBJ1-2	TGCAGTGCTAGTCCCGGGACAGCCAGAGGCTATGGCTACACCTTC	CSASPGTARGYGYTF
-	TRBV6-5	-	TRBJ1-2	TGTGCCAGCAGTTACGACAGGATCTATGGCTACACCTTC	CASSYDRIYGYTF
TRBD1	TRBV19	-	TRBJ1-1	TGTGCCAGTAGGCCGGGACAGGGGGCTAACACTGAAGCTTTCTTT	CASRPGQGANTEAFF
-	TRBV7-2	few	TRBJ1-1	TGTGCCAGCAGCTCAGGGTTTTCCACTGAAGCTTTCTTT	CASSSGFSTEAFF
TRBD2	TRBV3-1	many	TRBJ2-1	TGTGCCAGCAGCCACGGGGGGGCATACAATGAGCAGTTCTTC	CASSHGGAYNEQFF
-	TRBV18	few	TRBJ1-1	TGTGCCAGCTCACCACCAGGGGTTGGGATGAACACTGAAGCTTTCTTT	CASSPPGVGMNTEAFF
-	TRBV10-3	-	TRBJ2-5	TGTGCCATCAGTGAGTCGGTGACACCTCGGGAGACCCAGTACTTC	CAISESVTPRETQYF
-	TRBV12-3/TRBV12-4	few	TRBJ2-7	TGTGCCAGCAGTCGGGGGATATACTACGAGCAGTACTTC	CASSRGIYYEQYF
-	TRBV12-3/TRBV12-4	few	TRBJ1-1	TGTGCCAGCAGTTACAACAGGGAGGGGGGCACTGAAGCTTTCTTT	CASSYNREGGTEAFF
TRBD1	TRBV6-1	-	TRBJ1-5	TGTGCCAGCAACTTAGGACAGGGGATCCCCCAGCATTTT	CASNLGQGIPQHF
-	TRBV6-2/TRBV6-3	-	TRBJ1-5	TGTGCCAGCAGTCGGGACTGGAGGGGCAATCAGCCCCAGCATTTT	CASSRDWRGNQPQHF
-	TRBV12-3/TRBV12-4	few	TRBJ2-5	TGTGCCAGCAGGCCTTCAACCGGGGCGGAGACCCAGTACTTC	CASRPSTGAETQYF
-	TRBV5-1	few	TRBJ2-1	TGCGCCAGCAGCTCCCCGGGCGGCTATGAGCAGTTCTTC	CASSSPGGYEQFF
-	TRBV20-1	few	TRBJ1-2	TGCAGTGCTAGGGACGGCGGCCATGGCTACACCTTC	CSARDGGHGYTF
-	TRBV15	-	TRBJ1-1	TGTGCCACCAGCAGAGGGTCCCCGAACACTGAAGCTTTCTTT	CATSRGSPNTEAFF
-	TRBV10-1	many	TRBJ2-7	TGCGCCAGCAGTGCGGACCTCTACGAGCAGTACTTC	CASSADLYEQYF
-	TRBV4-1	-	TRBJ2-5	TGCGCCAGCAGCAAAATAAGACGGGAGACCCAGTACTTC	CASSKIRRETQYF
TRBD1	TRBV5-1	-	TRBJ1-2	TGCGCCAGCAGTTCGGGACAGGGGCGATACACCTTC	CASSSGQGRYTF
TRBD2	TRBV5-8	few	TRBJ2-1	TGTGCCAGCAGCTTGAGCGGGGCCTCCTACAATGAGCAGTTCTTC	CASSLSGASYNEQFF
TRBD2	TRBV7-2	many	TRBJ2-3	TGTGCCAGCAGCTCGCTAGCGGGGGGTACAGATACGCAGTATTTT	CASSSLAGGTDTQYF
-	TRBV4-2	few	TRBJ1-2	TGTGCCAGCAGCCAGGCAAAATCCGACTATGGCTACACCTTC	CASSQAKSDYGYTF
-	TRBV29-1	-	TRBJ2-4	TGCAGCGTTGAACAGGGGGGCAAAAACATTCAGTACTTC	CSVEQGGKNIQYF
-	TRBV15	many	TRBJ2-1	TGTGCCACCAGCAGAGACACAGCCAGCTCCTACAATGAGCAGTTCTTC	CATSRDTASSYNEQFF
-	TRBV4-3	-	TRBJ1-2	TGCGCCAGCAGCCAAGAGGCCGGCTCTGGCTACACCTTC	CASSQEAGSGYTF
-	TRBV7-3	many	TRBJ2-3	TGTGCCAGCAGCGGCACAGGGTCGGACACAGATACGCAGTATTTT	CASSGTGSDTDTQYF
-	TRBV7-9	few	TRBJ2-2	TGTGCCAGCAGCCAGTCCGGGGAGCTGTTTTTT	CASSQSGELFF
-	TRBV7-6	many	TRBJ2-6	TGTGCCAGCAGCCCCGGACGTCGGGAATCTGGGGCCAACGTCCTGACTTTC	CASSPGRRESGANVLTF
TRBD1	TRBV5-1	many	TRBJ1-1	TGCGCCAGCAGCCCAATTACAGGGGGCACTGAAGCTTTCTTT	CASSPITGGTEAFF
-	TRBV4-1	-	TRBJ2-1	TGCGCCAGCAGCTCCTATACAGGGCGATCCTACAATGAGCAGTTCTTC	CASSSYTGRSYNEQFF